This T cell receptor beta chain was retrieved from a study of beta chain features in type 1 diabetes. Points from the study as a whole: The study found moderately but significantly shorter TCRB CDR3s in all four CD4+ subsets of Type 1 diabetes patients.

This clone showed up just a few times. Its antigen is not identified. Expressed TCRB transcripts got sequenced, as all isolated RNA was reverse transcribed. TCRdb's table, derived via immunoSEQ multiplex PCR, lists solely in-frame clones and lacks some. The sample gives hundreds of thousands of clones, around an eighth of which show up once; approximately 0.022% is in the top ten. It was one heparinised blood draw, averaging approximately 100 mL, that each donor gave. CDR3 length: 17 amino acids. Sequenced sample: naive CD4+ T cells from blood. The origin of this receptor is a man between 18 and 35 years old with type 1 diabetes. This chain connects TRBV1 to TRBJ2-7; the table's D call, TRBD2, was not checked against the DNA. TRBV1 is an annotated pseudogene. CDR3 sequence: CTSSPGTSGGSRWEQYF. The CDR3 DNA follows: TGCACCAGCAGCCCGGGGACTAGCGGGGGGTCCCGCTGGGAGCAGTACTTC.